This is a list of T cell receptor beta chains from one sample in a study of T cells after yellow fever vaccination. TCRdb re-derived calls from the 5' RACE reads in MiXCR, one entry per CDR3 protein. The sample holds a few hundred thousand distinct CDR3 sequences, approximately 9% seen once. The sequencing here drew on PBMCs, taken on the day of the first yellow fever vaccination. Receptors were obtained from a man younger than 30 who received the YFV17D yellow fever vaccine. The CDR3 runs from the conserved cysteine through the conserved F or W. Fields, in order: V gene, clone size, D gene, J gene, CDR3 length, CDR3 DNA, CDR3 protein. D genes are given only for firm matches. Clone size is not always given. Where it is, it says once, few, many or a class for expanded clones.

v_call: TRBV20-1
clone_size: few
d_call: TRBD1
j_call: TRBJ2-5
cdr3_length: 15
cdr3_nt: TGCAGTGCCCTGGTTCCGGCAGGGGGCAGAGAGACCCAGTACTTC
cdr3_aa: CSALVPAGGRETQYF

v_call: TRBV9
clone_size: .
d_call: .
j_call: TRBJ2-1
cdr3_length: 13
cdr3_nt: TGTGCCAGCAGCGTAGATTCCCGCAATGAGCAGTTCTTC
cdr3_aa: CASSVDSRNEQFF

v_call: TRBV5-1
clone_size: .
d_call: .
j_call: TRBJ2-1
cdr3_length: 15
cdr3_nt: TGCGCCAGCAGCTTGGTGGGGGGAGGAAACAATGAGCAGTTCTTC
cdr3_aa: CASSLVGGGNNEQFF

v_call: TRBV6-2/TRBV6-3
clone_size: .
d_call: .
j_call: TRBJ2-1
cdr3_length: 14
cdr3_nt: TGTGCCAGCAGTTACCCCCAGGAGACGGATGAGCAGTTCTTC
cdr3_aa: CASSYPQETDEQFF

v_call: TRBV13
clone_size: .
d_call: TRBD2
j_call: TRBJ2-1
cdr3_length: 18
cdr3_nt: TGTGCCAGCAGCAACCCTCGGGGGGGCCCTAGCTCCTACAATGAGCAGTTCTTC
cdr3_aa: CASSNPRGGPSSYNEQFF

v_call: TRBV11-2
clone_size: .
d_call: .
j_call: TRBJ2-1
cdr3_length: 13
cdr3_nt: TGTGCCAGCAGATCGGTTAATTTCGTTGAGCAGTTCTTC
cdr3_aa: CASRSVNFVEQFF

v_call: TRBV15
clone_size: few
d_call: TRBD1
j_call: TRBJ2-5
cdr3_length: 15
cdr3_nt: TGTGCCACCAGCAGCCCGGACAGGGAAAAAGAGACCCAGTACTTC
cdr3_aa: CATSSPDREKETQYF

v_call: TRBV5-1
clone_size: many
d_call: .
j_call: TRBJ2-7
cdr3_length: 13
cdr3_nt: TGCGCCAGCAGCCCCGACAGGATCCGCGAGCAGTACTTC
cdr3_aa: CASSPDRIREQYF

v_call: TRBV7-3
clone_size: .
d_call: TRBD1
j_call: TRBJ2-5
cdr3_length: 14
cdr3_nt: TGTGCCAGCAGCTTAGAGGGGGCAAGGGAGACCCAGTACTTC
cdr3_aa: CASSLEGARETQYF

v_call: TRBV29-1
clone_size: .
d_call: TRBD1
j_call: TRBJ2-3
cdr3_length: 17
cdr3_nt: TGCAGCGTTGTACCGGGACAGGTCGGATCTAGCACAGATACGCAGTATTTT
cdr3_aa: CSVVPGQVGSSTDTQYF

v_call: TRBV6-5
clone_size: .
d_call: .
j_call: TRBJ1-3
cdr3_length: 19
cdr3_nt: TGTGCCAGCAGTTACTCGTTCGGGAAGGGGTCGTTAACTGGAAACACCATATATTTT
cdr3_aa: CASSYSFGKGSLTGNTIYF

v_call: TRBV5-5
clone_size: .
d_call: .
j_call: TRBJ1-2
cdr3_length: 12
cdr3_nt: TGTGCCAGCAGCTTCGACGTCATGGGCTACACCTTC
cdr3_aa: CASSFDVMGYTF

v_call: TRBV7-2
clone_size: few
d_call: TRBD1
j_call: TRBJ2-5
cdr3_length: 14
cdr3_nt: TGTGCCAGCAGCCTGGGACAGGGCTTCCAGACCCAGTACTTC
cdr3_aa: CASSLGQGFQTQYF

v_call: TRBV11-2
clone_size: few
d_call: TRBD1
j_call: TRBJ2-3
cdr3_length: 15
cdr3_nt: TGTGCCAGCAGCTCGTGGGACAGGGGCACAGATACGCAGTATTTT
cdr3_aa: CASSSWDRGTDTQYF

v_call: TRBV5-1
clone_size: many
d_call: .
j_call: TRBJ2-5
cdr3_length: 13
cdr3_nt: TGCGCCAGCAGCTTGGTCGGGGAAGAGACCCAGTACTTC
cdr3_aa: CASSLVGEETQYF

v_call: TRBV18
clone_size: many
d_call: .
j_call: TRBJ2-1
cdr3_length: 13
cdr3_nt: TGTGCCAGCTCACCATCCGGAAGAGGCGAGCAGTTCTTC
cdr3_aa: CASSPSGRGEQFF

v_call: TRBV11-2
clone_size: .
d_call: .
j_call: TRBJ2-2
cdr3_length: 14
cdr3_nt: TGTGCCAGCAGCCGACCCGATAGGACCGGGGAGCTGTTTTTT
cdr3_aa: CASSRPDRTGELFF

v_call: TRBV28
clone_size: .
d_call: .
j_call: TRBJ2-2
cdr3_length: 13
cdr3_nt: TGTGCCAGCAGGGTCCAGTACACCGGGGAGCTGTTTTTT
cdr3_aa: CASRVQYTGELFF

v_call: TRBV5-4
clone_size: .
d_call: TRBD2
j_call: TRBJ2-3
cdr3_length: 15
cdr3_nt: TGTGCCAGCAGCCCTGGCGCGGGGGGGGCAGATACGCAGTATTTT
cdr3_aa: CASSPGAGGADTQYF

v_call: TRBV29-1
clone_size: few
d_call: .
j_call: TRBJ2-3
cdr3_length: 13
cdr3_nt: TGCAGCGTTGAGGGGGGTAGCACAGATACGCAGTATTTT
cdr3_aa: CSVEGGSTDTQYF

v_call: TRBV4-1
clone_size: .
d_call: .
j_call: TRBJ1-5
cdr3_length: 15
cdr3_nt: TGCGCCAGCAGCCAAGCAGGGCTTAGCAATCAGCCCCAGCATTTT
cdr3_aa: CASSQAGLSNQPQHF

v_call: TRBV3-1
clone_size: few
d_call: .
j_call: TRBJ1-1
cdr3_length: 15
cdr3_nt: TGTGCCAGCAGCCAAGGGGACACCCGGGGGACTGAAGCTTTCTTT
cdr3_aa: CASSQGDTRGTEAFF

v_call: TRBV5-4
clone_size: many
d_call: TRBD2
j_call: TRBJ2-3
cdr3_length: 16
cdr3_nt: TGTGCCAGCAGTAGTTCCGGGACTAGCGGCTCAGATACGCAGTATTTT
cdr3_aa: CASSSSGTSGSDTQYF

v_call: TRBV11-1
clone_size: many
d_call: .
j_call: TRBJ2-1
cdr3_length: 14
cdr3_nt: TGTGCCAGCAGCCCAAACAGGGACTACAATGAGCAGTTCTTC
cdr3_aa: CASSPNRDYNEQFF

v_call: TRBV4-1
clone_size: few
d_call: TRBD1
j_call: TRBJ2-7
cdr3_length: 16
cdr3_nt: TGCGCCAGCAGCCAACACCCCGGGACAGGGATGCCCGAGCAGTACTTC
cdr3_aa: CASSQHPGTGMPEQYF

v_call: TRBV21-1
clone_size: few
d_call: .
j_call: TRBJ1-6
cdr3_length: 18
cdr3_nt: TGTGCCAGCGCGGCGGCGCACTTCGGGGGGAGAAATAATTCACCCCTCCACTTT
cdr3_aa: CASAAAHFGGRNNSPLHF

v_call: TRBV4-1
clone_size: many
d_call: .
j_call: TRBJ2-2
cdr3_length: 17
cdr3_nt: TGCGCCAGCAGCCGGATTACAGTCGGTCTTGGGACCGGGGAGCTGTTTTTT
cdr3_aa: CASSRITVGLGTGELFF

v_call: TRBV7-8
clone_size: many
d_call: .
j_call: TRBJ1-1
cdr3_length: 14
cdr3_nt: TGTGCCAGCAGCTCACAATGGGGGGGGACTGAAGCTTTCTTT
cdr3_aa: CASSSQWGGTEAFF

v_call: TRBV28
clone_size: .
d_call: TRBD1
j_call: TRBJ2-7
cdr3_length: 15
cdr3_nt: TGTGCCAGCAGTCGCCCGGGACAGGGGAAAGACGAGCAGTACTTC
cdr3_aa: CASSRPGQGKDEQYF

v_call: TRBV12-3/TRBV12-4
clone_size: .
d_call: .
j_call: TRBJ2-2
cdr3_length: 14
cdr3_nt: TGTGCCAGCATTGGGGGACAGAACACCGGGGAGCTGTTTTTT
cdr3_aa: CASIGGQNTGELFF

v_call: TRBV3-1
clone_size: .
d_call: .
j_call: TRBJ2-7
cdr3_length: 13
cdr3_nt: TGTGCCAGCAGCCAAACAGCGGTCTACGAGCAGTACTTC
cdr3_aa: CASSQTAVYEQYF

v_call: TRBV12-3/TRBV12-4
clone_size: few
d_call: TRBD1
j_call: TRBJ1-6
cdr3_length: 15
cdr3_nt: TGTGCCAGCAACGTGATTGGGACAGCCAGTTCACCCCTCCACTTT
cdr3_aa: CASNVIGTASSPLHF

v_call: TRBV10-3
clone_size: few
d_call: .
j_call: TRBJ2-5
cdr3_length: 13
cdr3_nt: TGTGCCATCAGCTACAGAGACCAAGAGACCCAGTACTTC
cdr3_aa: CAISYRDQETQYF

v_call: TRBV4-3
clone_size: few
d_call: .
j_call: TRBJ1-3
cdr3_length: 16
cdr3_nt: TGCGCCAGCAGCCAAGATTGGGGGCACTCTGGAAACACCATATATTTT
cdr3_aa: CASSQDWGHSGNTIYF

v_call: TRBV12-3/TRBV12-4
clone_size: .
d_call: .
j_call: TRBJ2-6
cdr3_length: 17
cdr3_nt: TGTGCCAGCACCCGGGGGCAGGGACTCTCTGGGGCCAACGTCCTGACTTTC
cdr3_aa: CASTRGQGLSGANVLTF

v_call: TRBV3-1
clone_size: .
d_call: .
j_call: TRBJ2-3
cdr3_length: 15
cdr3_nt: TGTGCCAGCAGCTCCGCAGGGTCCTCCACAGATACGCAGTATTTT
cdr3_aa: CASSSAGSSTDTQYF

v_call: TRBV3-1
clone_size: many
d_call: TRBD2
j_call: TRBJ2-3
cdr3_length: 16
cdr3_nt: TGTGCCAGCAGCCCCGAAGGGACTAGCGGCACAGATACGCAGTATTTT
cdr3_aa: CASSPEGTSGTDTQYF

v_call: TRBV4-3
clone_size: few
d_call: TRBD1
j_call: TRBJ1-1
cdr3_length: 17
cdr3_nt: TGCGCCAGCAGCCAAGAGTGGATGACAGGGGGTGGGATAGAAGCTTTCTTT
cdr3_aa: CASSQEWMTGGGIEAFF

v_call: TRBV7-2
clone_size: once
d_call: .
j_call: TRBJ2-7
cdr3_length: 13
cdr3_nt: TGTGCCAGCAGCGCCCGGCTGGCCTACGAGCAGGACTTC
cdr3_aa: CASSARLAYEQDF

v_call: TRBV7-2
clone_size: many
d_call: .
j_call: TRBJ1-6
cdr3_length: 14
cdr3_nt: TGTGCCAGCAGCTCCCAGGCCGGGGATTCACCCCTCCACTTT
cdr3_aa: CASSSQAGDSPLHF

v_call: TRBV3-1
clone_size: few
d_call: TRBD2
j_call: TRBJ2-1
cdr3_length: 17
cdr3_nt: TGTGCCAGCAGCCAAGGGGTGGTGGGGGGGGGATACAATGAGCAGTTCTTC
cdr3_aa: CASSQGVVGGGYNEQFF

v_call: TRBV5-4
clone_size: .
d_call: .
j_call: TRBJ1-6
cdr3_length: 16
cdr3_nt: TGTGCCAGCAGCTCCAAAGGGGGCTCCTATAATTCACCCCTCCACTTT
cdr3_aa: CASSSKGGSYNSPLHF

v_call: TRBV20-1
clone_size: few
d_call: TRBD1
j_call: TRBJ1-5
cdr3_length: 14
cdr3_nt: TGCAGTGGACGACAGGGAAGAAGCAATCAGCCCCAGCATTTT
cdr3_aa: CSGRQGRSNQPQHF

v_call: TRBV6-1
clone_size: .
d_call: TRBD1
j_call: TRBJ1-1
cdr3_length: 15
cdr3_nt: TGTGCCAGCAGTAAGCTGACAGGGAGCACCTTCGAAGCTTACTTT
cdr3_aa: CASSKLTGSTFEAYF

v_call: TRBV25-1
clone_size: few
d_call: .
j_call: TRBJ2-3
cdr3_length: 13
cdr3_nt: TGTGCCAGCACCCTACAGGGTTCCGATACGCAGTATTTT
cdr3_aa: CASTLQGSDTQYF

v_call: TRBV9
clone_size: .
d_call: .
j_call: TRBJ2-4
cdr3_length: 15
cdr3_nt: TGTGCCAGCGCAAGTAGCTGGGGCTCGGGGAACATTCAGTACTTC
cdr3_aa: CASASSWGSGNIQYF

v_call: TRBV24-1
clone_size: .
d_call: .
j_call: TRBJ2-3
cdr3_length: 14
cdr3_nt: TGTGCCACCAGTGATACCCGACAGACAGATACGCAGTATTTT
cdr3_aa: CATSDTRQTDTQYF

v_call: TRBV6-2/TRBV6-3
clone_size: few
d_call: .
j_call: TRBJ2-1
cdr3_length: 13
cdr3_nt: TGTGCCAGCAGAGAGGACGGATACAATGAGCAGTTCTTC
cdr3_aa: CASREDGYNEQFF

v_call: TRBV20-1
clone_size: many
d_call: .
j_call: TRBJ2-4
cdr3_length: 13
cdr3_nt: TGCAGTGCTAGGGATTTAGCCAAAAACATTCAGTACTTC
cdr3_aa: CSARDLAKNIQYF

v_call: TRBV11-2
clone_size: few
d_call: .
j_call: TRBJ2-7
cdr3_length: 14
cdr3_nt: TGTGCCAGCAGCTTTGACCCCAGGGGCTACGAGCAGTACTTC
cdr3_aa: CASSFDPRGYEQYF

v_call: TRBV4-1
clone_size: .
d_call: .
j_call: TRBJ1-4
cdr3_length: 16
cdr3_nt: TGCGCCAGCAGCCCCCAACAGGGTCGGACTAATGAAAAACTGTTTTTT
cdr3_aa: CASSPQQGRTNEKLFF

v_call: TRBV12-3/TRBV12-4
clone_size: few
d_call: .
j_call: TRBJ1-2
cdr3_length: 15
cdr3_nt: TGTGCCAGCAGTTTAGAGAACTCGGGGGCGCGTGGCTACACCTTC
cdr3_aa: CASSLENSGARGYTF

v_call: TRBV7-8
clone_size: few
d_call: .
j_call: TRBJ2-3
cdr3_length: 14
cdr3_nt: TGTGCCAGCAGCTTAGTGCAGGGTTCGGATACGCAGTATTTT
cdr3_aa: CASSLVQGSDTQYF

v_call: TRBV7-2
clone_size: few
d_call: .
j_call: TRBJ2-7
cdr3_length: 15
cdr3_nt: TGTGCCAGCAGCCCGCTGAATAGCTTTGTCTCCGAGCAGTACTTC
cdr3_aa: CASSPLNSFVSEQYF